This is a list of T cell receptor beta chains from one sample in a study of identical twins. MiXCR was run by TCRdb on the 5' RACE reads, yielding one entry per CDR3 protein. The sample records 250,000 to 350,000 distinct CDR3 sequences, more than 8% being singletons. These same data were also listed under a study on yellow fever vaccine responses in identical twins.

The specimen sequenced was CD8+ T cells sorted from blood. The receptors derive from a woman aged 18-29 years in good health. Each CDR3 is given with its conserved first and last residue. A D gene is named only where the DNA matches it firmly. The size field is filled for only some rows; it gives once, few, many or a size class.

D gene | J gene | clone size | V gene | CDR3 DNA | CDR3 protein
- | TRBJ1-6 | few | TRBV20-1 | TGCAGTGCCCTTACCGACAGGCTCTATAATTCACCCCTCCACTTT | CSALTDRLYNSPLHF
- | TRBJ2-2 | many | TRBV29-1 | TGCAGCGTTGTGGGGACGGTGAACACCGGGGAGCTGTTTTTT | CSVVGTVNTGELFF
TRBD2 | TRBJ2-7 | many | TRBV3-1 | TGTGCCAGCAGCCCTACTGCTCCCCGAGCGGGAGGGCCCGAGCAGTACTTC | CASSPTAPRAGGPEQYF
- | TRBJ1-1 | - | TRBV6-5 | TGTGCCAGCAGTTACGTAGCATCAAACACTGAAGCTTTCTTT | CASSYVASNTEAFF
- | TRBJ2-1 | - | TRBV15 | TGTGCCACCAGCACCCAGGCGGTCAATGAGCAGTTCTTC | CATSTQAVNEQFF
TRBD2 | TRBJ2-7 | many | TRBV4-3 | TGCGCCAGCAGCCAATACGGGGGGGGGTACGAGCAGTACTTC | CASSQYGGGYEQYF
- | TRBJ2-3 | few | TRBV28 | TGTGCCAGCAGTTATGAGGACATACATAGCACAGATACGCAGTATTTT | CASSYEDIHSTDTQYF
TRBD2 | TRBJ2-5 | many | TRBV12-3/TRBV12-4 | TGTGCCAGCAGTCCGGGACTAGCGCCACAAGAGACCCAGTACTTC | CASSPGLAPQETQYF
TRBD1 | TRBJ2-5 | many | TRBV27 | TGTGCCAGCAGTCCGCGACAGGGGGCCCAGTACTTC | CASSPRQGAQYF
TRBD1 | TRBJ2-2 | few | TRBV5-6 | TGTGCCAGCAGCTTGGCGGGACAGGGGAAGTTGTGGACCGGGGAGCTGTTTTTT | CASSLAGQGKLWTGELFF
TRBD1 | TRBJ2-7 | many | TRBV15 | TGTGCCACCAGAACTCGGGACAGCTACGAGCAGTACTTC | CATRTRDSYEQYF
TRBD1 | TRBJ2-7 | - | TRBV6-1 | TGTGCCACGGCCGGGGACAGTATCTACGAGCAGTACTTC | CATAGDSIYEQYF
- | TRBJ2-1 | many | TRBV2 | TGTGCCGTCGGTTCCTACAATGAGCAGTTCTTC | CAVGSYNEQFF
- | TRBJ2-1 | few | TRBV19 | TGTGCCAGTAGTAAAGCGGCGGGCCCCCCCTACAATGAGCAGTTCTTC | CASSKAAGPPYNEQFF
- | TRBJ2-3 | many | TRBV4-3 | TGCGCCAGCAGCCGTGGGAGTAGCGCAGATACGCAGTATTTT | CASSRGSSADTQYF
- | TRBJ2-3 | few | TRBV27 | TGTGCCAGCAGGGCCGGGCGGTCCCCTCGCACAGATACGCAGTATTTT | CASRAGRSPRTDTQYF
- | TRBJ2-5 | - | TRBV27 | TGTGCCAGCAGTCCAAGGGACATGGGGACCCAGTACTTC | CASSPRDMGTQYF
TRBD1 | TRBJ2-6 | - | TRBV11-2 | TGTGCCAGCAGCCCCCAGACAGGGGCCTTCTCCGGGGCCAACGTCCTGACTTTC | CASSPQTGAFSGANVLTF
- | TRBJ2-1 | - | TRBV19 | TGTGCCAGTAAAGTCCGAGGGAGATTTTTGGATGAGCAGTTCTTC | CASKVRGRFLDEQFF
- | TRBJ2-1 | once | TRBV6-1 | TGTGCCAGCATCCGAGATACAGGTCTGAGCTCCTACAATGAGCAGTTCTTC | CASIRDTGLSSYNEQFF
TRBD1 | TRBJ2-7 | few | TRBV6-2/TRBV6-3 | TGTGCCAGCAGTTCAGGGGGCGCGAGCTCCTACGAGCAGTACTTC | CASSSGGASSYEQYF
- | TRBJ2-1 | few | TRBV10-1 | TGCGCCAGCAGTGAGTCAATCTCCTCCTACAATGAGCAGTTCTTC | CASSESISSYNEQFF
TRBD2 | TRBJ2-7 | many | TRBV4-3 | TGCGCCAGCAGCCAAGAATCCATAGCGGGAGGGCCCTACGAGCAGTACTTC | CASSQESIAGGPYEQYF
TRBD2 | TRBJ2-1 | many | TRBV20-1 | TGCAGTGCTAGAGCCCCCCTAGCGGGGGTCTACAATGAGCAGTTCTTC | CSARAPLAGVYNEQFF
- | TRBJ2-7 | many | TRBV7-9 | TGTGCCAGCAGCCCGGACTACTACGAGCAGTACTTC | CASSPDYYEQYF
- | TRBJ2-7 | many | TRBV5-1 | TGCGCCAGCAGCTTGAGCGGGGTACAGGGTATGACCTACGAGCAGTACTTC | CASSLSGVQGMTYEQYF
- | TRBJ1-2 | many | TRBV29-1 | TGCAGCGCTTCGACTGTGTATGGCTACACCTTC | CSASTVYGYTF
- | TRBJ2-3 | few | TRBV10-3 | TGTGCCACCAACCAGGGACACGGGCCCACTAGCACAGATACGCAGTATTTT | CATNQGHGPTSTDTQYF
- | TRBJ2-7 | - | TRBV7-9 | TGTGCCAGCAGCTACGTACTAGAAAACTACGAGCAGTACTTC | CASSYVLENYEQYF
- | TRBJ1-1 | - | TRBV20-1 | TGCAGTGCTAGGTGGGGAACTGAAGCTTTCTTT | CSARWGTEAFF
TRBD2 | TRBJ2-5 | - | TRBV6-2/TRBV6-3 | TGTGCCAGCTCCAACCGCCTAGCGGGTCCGGGGACCCAGTACTTC | CASSNRLAGPGTQYF
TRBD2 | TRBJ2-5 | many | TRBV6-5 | TGTGCCAGCAGTTACTCTGCGTGGCTAGCGGGAGAAGAGACCCAGTACTTC | CASSYSAWLAGEETQYF
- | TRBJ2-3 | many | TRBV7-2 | TGTGCCAGCAGCTTAGGTCCGGGGGCCACAGATACGCAGTATTTT | CASSLGPGATDTQYF
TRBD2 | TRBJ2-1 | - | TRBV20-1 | TGCAGTGCAACCTCCTGGACTAGCGCACTACAATACAATGAGCAGTTCTTC | CSATSWTSALQYNEQFF
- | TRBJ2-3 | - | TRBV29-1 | TGCAGCGTTGAAGATCCCACGTCGGGACACCTCACAGATACGCAGTATTTT | CSVEDPTSGHLTDTQYF
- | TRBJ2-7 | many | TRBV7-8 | TGTGCCAGCAGCTTAGAAGTTGTCTACGAGCAGTACTTC | CASSLEVVYEQYF
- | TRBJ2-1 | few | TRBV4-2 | TGTGCCAGCAGCCTCCCCCCGGGGGCCGACAAAACTGAGCAGTTCTTC | CASSLPPGADKTEQFF
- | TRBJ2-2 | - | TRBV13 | TGTGCCAGGGGCCCCGGGGGAGACACCGGGGAGCTGTTTTTT | CARGPGGDTGELFF
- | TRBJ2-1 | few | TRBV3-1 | TGTGCCAGCAAGGGCCCGCAAGAAAATGAGCAGTTCTTC | CASKGPQENEQFF
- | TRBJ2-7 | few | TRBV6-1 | TGTGCCAGCAGCCCCCTGTCATGGAACGAGCAGTACTTC | CASSPLSWNEQYF
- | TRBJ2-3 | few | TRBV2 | TGTGCCAACCAAAGGGCCTCTAGCACAGATACGCAGTATTTT | CANQRASSTDTQYF
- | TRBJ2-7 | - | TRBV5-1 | TGCGCCAGCAGCCCGGGGGGACAGGTTCCCTACGAGCAGTACTTC | CASSPGGQVPYEQYF
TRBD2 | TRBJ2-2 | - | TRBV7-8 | TGTGCCAGCAGCCTCCGACTAGCGGGAGACACCGGGGAGCTGTTTTTT | CASSLRLAGDTGELFF
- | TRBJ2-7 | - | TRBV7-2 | TGTGCCAGCAGCTTAATCCTGTTCTCCTACGAGCAGTACTTC | CASSLILFSYEQYF
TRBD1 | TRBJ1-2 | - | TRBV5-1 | TGCGCCAGCAGACTGCATACCACCGGGACAGCGCTTTCTGGCTACACCTTC | CASRLHTTGTALSGYTF
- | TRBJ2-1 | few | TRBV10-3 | TGTGCCATCAGGCCGGTAGCGGCTAATTACAATGAGCAGTTCTTC | CAIRPVAANYNEQFF
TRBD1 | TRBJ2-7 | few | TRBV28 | TGTGCCAGCAGGGACGGACAGGGAGACTACGAGCAGTACTTC | CASRDGQGDYEQYF
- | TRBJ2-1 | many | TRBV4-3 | TGCGCCAGCAGCCAAGATTGGGCAGAACCTGAGCAGTTCTTC | CASSQDWAEPEQFF
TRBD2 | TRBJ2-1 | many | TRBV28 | TGTGCCAGCAGTTTCGAGACTAGCATCGATGAGCAGTTCTTC | CASSFETSIDEQFF
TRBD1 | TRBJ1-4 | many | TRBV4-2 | TGTGCCAGCAGCCAAGGACAGGGGATTCCCACAAGGGAAAAACTGTTTTTT | CASSQGQGIPTREKLFF